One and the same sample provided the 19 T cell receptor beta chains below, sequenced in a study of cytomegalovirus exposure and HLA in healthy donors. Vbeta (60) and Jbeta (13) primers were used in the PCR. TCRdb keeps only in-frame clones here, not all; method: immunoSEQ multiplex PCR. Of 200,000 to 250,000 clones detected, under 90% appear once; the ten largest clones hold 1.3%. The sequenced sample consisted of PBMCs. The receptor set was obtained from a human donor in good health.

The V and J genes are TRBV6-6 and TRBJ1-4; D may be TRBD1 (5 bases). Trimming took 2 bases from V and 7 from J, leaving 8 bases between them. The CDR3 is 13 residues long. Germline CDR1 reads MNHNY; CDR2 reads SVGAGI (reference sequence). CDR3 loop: CASSYVQGEKLFF. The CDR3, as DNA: TGTGCCAGCAGTTACGTCCAGGGTGAAAAACTGTTTTTT.

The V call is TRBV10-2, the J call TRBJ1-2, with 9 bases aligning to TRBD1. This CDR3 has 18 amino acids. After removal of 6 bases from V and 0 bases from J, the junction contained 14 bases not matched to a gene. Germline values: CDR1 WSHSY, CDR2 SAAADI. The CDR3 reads CASSGAPGQGATNYGYTF. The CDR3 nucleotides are TGCGCCAGCAGCGGAGCACCGGGACAGGGCGCAACTAACTATGGCTACACCTTC.

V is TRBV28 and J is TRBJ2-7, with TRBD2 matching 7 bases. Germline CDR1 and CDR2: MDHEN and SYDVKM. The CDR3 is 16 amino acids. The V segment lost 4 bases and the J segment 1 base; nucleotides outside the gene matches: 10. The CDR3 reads CASSSLGLVVSYEQYF. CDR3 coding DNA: TGTGCCAGCAGTTCACTAGGACTAGTTGTGTCCTACGAGCAGTACTTC.

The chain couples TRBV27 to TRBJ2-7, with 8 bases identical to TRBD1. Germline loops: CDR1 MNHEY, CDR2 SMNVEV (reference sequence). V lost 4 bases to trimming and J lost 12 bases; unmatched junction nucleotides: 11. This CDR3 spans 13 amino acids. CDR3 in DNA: TGTGCCAGCAGTTCCAGGACAGGGTCTTGGTCGTACTTC. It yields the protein CASSSRTGSWSYF.

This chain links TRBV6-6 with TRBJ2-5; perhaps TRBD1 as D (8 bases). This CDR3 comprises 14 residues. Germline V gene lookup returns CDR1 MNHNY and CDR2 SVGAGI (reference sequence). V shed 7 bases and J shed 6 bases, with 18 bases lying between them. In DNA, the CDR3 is TGTGCCAGCACCCAACAGGGGGAGGGAAAGACCCAGTACTTC. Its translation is CASTQQGEGKTQYF.

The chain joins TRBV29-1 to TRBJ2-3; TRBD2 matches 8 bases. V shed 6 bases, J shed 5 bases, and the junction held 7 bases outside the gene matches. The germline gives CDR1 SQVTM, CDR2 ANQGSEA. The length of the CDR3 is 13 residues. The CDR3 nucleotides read TGCAGCGTAGCGGGAGCAGAGGTAGATACGCAGTATTTT. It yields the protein CSVAGAEVDTQYF.

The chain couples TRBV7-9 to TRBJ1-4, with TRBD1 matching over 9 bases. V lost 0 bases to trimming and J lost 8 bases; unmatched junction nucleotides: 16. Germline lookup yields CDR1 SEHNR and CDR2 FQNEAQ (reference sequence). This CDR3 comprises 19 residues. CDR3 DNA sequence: TGTGCCAGCAGCTTAGCGGATCTTTCGGGCGGGACAGGGAAGGAAAAACTGTTTTTT. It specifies CASSLADLSGGTGKEKLFF.

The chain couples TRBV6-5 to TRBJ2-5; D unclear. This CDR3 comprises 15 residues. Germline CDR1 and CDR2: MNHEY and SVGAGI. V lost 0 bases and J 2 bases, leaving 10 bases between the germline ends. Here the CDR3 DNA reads TGTGCCAGCAGTTACTCTGCAGGTCAGCAAGAGACCCAGTACTTC. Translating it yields CASSYSAGQQETQYF.

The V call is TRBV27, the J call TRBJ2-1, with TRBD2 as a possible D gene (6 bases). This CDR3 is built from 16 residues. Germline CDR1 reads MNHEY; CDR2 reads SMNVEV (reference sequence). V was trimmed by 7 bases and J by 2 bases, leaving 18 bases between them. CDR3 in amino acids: CASTAFGTRTYNEQFF. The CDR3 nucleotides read TGTGCCAGCACCGCGTTCGGGACTCGCACCTACAATGAGCAGTTCTTC.

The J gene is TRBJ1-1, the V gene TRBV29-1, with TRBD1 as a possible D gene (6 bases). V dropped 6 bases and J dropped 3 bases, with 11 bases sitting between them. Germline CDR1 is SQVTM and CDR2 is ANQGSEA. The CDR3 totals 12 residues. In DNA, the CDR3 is TGCAGCGTCCCTGAGGGGGACACTGAAGCTTTCTTT. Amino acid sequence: CSVPEGDTEAFF.

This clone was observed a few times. The CDR3 here is CASSLAGGAQNTEAFF. CDR3 bases: TGCGCCAGCAGCTTGGCTGGCGGGGCGCAGAACACTGAAGCTTTCTTT. The V and J genes are TRBV5-1 and TRBJ1-1; possibly TRBD1 for D (5 bases). The CDR3 has 16 residues. V lost 0 bases to trimming and J lost 1 base, with 13 bases between them. The germline CDR1 and CDR2 sequences are SGHRS and YFSETQ.

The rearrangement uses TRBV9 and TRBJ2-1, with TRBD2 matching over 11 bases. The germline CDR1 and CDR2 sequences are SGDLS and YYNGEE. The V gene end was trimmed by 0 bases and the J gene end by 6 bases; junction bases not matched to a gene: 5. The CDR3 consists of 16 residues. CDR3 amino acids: CASSVVGLAGRNEQFF. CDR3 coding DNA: TGTGCCAGCAGCGTAGTTGGACTAGCGGGTCGCAATGAGCAGTTCTTC. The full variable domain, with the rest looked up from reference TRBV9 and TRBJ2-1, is DSGVTQTPKHLITATGQRVTLRCSPRSGDLSVYWYQQSLDQGLQFLIQYYNGEERAKGNILERFSAQQFPDLHSELNLSSLELGDSALYFCASSVVGLAGRNEQFFGPGTRLTVL.

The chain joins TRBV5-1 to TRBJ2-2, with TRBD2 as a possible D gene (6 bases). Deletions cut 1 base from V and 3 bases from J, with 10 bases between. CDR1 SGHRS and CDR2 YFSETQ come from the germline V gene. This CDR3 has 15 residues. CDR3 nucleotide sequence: TGCGCCAGCAGCTTGTCGGCTAGCGACACCGGGGAGCTGTTTTTT. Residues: CASSLSASDTGELFF.

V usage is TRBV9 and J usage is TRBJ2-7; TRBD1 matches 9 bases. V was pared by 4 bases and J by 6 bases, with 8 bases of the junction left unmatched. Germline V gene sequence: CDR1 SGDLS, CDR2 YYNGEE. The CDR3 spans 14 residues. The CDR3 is CASSTWDRAGEQYF. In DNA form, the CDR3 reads TGTGCCAGCAGCACCTGGGACAGGGCGGGCGAGCAGTACTTC.

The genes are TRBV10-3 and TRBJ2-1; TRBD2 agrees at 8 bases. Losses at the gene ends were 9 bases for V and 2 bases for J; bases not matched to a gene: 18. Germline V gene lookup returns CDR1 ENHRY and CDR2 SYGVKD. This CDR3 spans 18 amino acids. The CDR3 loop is CAITQKGSTSGTYNEQFF. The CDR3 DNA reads TGTGCCATTACGCAGAAAGGGTCAACTAGCGGAACCTACAATGAGCAGTTCTTC.

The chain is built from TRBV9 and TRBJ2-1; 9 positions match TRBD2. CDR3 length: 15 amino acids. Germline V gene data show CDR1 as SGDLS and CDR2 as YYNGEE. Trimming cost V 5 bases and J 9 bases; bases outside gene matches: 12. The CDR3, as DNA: TGTGCCAGCAGTGCGGTGCTAGCGGGACGGGGTGAGCAGTTCTTC. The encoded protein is CASSAVLAGRGEQFF.

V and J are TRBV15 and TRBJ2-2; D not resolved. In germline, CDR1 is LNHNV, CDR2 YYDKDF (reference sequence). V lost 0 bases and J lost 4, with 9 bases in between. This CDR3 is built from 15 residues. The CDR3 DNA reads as TGTGCCACCAGCAGAGAGAGGTTTGGCACCGGGGAGCTGTTTTTT. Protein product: CATSRERFGTGELFF.

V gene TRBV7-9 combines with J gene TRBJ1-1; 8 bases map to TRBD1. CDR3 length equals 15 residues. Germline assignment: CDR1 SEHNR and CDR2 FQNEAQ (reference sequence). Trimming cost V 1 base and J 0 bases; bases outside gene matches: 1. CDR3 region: CASSLDRGVNTEAFF. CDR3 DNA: TGTGCCAGCAGCTTAGACAGGGGGGTGAACACTGAAGCTTTCTTT.

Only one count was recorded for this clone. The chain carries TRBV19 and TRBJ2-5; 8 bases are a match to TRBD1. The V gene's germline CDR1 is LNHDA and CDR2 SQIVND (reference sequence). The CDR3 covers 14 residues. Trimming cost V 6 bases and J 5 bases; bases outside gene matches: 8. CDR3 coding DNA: TGTGCCAGTAGGCCGGGACAGGCCTTGGAGACCCAGTACTTC. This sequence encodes CASRPGQALETQYF.